This T cell receptor (beta chain) was retrieved from a study of T-cell reconstitution after alpha-beta-depleted transplantation in children. Molecular barcoding with unique molecular identifiers was used for the TCRbeta library. TCRdb redid the calling of the PCR reads with MiXCR, one entry per CDR3 protein. The table lists about 540,000 distinct CDR3 sequences, about 17% of them singletons, with approximately 3% in the top ten. CDR1 LNHNV and CDR2 YYDKDF come from the germline V gene (reference sequence). CDR3 length: 13 residues. Between the trimmed V and J ends, which lost 3 bases and 4 bases, there was a span of 7 bases. This clonotype has only a few counts.

The sequences come from PBMCs from the stem cell graft donor, collected from the stem cell graft. This receptor was obtained from a human donor who donated a stem cell graft to a child with acute lymphoblastic leukemia. The genes are TRBV15 and TRBJ1-5; D uncertain. This CDR3 reads CATSRSGNQPQHF. CDR3 nucleotides: TGTGCCACCAGCAGGTCGGGGAATCAGCCCCAGCATTTT.